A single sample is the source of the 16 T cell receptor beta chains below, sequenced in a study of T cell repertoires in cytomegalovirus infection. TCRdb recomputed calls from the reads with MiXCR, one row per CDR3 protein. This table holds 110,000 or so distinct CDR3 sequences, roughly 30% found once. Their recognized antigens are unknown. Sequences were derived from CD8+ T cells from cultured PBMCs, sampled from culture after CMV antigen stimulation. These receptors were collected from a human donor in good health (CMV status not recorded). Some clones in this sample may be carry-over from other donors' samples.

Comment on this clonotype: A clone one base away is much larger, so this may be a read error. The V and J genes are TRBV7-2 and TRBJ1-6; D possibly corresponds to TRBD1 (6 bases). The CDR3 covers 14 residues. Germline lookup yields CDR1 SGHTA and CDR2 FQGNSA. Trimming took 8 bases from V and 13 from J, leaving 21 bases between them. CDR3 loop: CASVPGHGYWPLHF. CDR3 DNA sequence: TGTGCCAGCGTGCCGGGACACGGGTACTGGCCCCTCCACTTT.

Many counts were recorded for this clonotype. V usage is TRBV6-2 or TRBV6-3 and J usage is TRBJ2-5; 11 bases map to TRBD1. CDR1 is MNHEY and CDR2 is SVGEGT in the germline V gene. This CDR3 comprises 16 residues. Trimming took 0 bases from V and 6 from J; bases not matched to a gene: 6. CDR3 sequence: CASSYSGQGARKTQYF. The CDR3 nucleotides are TGTGCCAGCAGTTACTCTGGACAGGGGGCGAGGAAGACCCAGTACTTC.

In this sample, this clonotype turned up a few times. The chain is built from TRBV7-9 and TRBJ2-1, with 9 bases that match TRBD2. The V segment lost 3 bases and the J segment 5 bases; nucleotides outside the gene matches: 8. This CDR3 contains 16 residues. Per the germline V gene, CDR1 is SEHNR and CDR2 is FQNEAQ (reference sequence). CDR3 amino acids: CASSFETSGANNEQFF. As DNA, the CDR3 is TGTGCCAGCAGCTTCGAGACTAGCGGCGCAAACAATGAGCAGTTCTTC.

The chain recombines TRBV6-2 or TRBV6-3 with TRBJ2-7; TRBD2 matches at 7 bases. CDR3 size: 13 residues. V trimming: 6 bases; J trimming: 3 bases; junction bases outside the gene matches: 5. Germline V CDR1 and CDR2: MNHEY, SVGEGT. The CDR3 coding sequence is TGTGCCAGCAGCGGGGGGTTACTCTACGAGCAGTACTTC. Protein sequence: CASSGGLLYEQYF.

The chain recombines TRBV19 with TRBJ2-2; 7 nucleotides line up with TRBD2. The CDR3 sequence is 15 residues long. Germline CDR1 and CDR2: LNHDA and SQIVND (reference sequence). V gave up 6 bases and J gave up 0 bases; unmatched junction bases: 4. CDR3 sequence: CASRELAANTGELFF. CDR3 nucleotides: TGTGCCAGTAGGGAGCTAGCGGCGAACACCGGGGAGCTGTTTTTT.

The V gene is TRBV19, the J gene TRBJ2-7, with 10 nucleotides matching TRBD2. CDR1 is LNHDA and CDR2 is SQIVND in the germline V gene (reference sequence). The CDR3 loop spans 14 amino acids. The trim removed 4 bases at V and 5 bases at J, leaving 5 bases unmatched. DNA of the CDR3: TGTGCCAGTAGTACCTCCGGGACTAGCGACGAGCAGTACTTC. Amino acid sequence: CASSTSGTSDEQYF.

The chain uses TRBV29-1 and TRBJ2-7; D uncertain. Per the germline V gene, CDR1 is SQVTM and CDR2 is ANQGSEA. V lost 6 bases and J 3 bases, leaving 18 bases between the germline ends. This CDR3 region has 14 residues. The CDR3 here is CSVGTHDGRYEQYF. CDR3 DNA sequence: TGCAGCGTCGGAACCCACGATGGTCGCTACGAGCAGTACTTC.

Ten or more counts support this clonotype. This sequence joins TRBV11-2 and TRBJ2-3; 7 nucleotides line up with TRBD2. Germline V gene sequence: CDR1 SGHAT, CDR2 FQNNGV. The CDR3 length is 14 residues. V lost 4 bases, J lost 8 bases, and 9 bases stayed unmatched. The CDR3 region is CASSSMAGEGTQYF. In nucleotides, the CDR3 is TGTGCCAGCAGCTCCATGGCGGGGGAGGGTACGCAGTATTTT.

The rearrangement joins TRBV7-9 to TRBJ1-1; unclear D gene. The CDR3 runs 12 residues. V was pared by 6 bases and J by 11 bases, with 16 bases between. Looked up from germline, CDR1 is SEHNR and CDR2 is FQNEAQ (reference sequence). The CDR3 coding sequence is TGTGCCAGCAGGGTGGGGTCCTTGGGGGCTTTCTTT. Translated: CASRVGSLGAFF.

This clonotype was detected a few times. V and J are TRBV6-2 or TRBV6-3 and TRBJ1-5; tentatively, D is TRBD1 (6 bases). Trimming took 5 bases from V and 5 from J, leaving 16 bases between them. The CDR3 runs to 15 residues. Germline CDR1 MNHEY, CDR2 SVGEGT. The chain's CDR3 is CASSLGGGPHQPQHF. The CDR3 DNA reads TGTGCCAGCAGTCTTGGTGGGGGGCCCCATCAGCCCCAGCATTTT.

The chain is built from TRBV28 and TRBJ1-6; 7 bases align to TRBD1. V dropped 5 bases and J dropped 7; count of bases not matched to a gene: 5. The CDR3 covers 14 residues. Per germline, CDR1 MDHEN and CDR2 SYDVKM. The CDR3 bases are TGTGCCAGCAGTGTGACAGGGAAGAATTCACCCCTCCACTTT. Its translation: CASSVTGKNSPLHF.

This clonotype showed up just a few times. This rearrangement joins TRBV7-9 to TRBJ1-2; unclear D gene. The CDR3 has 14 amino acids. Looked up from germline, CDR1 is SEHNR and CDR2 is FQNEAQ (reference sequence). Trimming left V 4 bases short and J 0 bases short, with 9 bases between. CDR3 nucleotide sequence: TGTGCCAGCAGCTCAGGACCGACTAACTATGGCTACACCTTC. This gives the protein CASSSGPTNYGYTF.

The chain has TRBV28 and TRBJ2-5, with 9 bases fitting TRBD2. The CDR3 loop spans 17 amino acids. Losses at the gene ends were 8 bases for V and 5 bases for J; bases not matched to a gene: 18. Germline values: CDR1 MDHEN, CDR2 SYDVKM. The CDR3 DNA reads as TGTGCCAGCGGGCTCAACGGGCGGCGGGGGGGCCCGGAGACCCAGTACTTC. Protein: CASGLNGRRGGPETQYF.

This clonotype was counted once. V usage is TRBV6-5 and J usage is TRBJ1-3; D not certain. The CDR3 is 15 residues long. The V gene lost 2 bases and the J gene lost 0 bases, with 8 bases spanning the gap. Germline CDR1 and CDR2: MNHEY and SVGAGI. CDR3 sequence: CASSYTAGSGNTIYF. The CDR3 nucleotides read TGTGCCAGCAGTTACACTGCAGGCTCTGGAAACACCATATATTTT.

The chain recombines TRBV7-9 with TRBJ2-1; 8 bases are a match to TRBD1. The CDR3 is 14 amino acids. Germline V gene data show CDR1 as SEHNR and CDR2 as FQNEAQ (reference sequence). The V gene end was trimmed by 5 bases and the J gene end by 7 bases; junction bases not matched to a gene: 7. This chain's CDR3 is CASSQDRVWNEQFF. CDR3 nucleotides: TGTGCCAGCAGCCAGGACAGGGTTTGGAATGAGCAGTTCTTC.

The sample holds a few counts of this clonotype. The CDR3 is CSVEVGGNYEQYF. CDR3 sequence (DNA): TGCAGCGTTGAAGTTGGGGGGAACTACGAGCAGTACTTC. The chain carries TRBV29-1 and TRBJ2-7; D may be TRBD2 (6 bases). The germline gives CDR1 SQVTM, CDR2 ANQGSEA. V lost 1 base and J lost 3, with 10 bases in between. CDR3 length equals 13 residues.